The next 31 T cell receptor beta chains were all read from a single sample in a study of long-term antiretroviral therapy in people with HIV. It was version v3.0 of the immunoSEQ assay that was run at survey level. Sequenced by immunoSEQ multiplex PCR; TCRdb stores in-frame clones only, minus some. Among tens of thousands of clones, around 85% were seen once, and the ten largest hold roughly 7%. The sample in question was unsorted PBMCs, obtained about 5 years before starting antiretroviral therapy. These TCRs come from a man aged 45-65 years with HIV.

This chain joins TRBV6-5 and TRBJ1-5, with a weak D call TRBD1 (5 bases). CDR3 size: 14 residues. Germline assignment: CDR1 MNHEY and CDR2 SVGAGI. Trimming stripped 2 bases from V and 4 bases from J, with 9 bases between. The CDR3 sequence is CASSYGGVNQPQHF. CDR3 in DNA: TGTGCCAGCAGTTACGGGGGTGTTAATCAGCCCCAGCATTTT.

The chain carries TRBV27 and TRBJ1-5; D gene uncertain. The CDR3 runs to 16 residues. Deletions cut 2 bases from V and 5 bases from J, with 16 bases between. Germline CDR1 reads MNHEY; CDR2 reads SMNVEV (reference sequence). The CDR3 region has the DNA TGTGCCAGCAGTTTAGCGGCTGGCGGGGTGCATCAGCCCCAGCATTTT. Translated, it gives CASSLAAGGVHQPQHF.

V is TRBV5-5 and J is TRBJ2-2, with 12 bases fitting TRBD1. V was clipped by 3 bases and J by 7 bases; unmatched bases: 7. The germline V gene has CDR1 SGHKS and CDR2 YYEKEE (reference sequence). The CDR3 sequence is 16 residues long. The CDR3 is CASSWWDRGRGGELFF. CDR3 in DNA: TGTGCCAGCAGCTGGTGGGACAGGGGGCGAGGCGGGGAGCTGTTTTTT.

This clone turned up a few times. V and J are TRBV6-1 and TRBJ1-2; D ambiguous. Trimming removed 8 bases at V and 0 bases at J, with 10 bases between. In germline, CDR1 is MNHNS, CDR2 SASEGT. The CDR3 contains 13 residues. As DNA, the CDR3 is TGTGCCAGCTCGGAGTCTTCTAACTATGGCTACACCTTC. Its protein is CASSESSNYGYTF.

For the CDR3, the DNA is TGTGCCAGCAGCCGGGACTCCAGGAACTCGAACACCGGGGAGCTGTTTTTT. Translating gives CASSRDSRNSNTGELFF. The rearrangement links TRBV7-2 to TRBJ2-2, with D tentatively TRBD2 (6 bases). Looked up from germline, CDR1 is SGHTA and CDR2 is FQGNSA. V lost 5 bases, J lost 0 bases, and 16 bases lay in between. The CDR3 covers 17 residues. Full variable domain (outside the CDR3, taken from reference TRBV7-2 and TRBJ2-2): GAGVSQSPSNKVTEKGKDVELRCDPISGHTALYWYRQSLGQGLEFLIYFQGNSAPDKSGLPSDRFSAERTGGSVSTLTIQRTQQEDSAVYLCASSRDSRNSNTGELFFGEGSRLTVL.

The CDR3, as DNA: TGTGCCAGCAGCATCGACATGCATGAAGCTTTCTTT. Amino acids: CASSIDMHEAFF. The chain is built from TRBV9 and TRBJ1-1; D not certain. Germline V CDR1 and CDR2: SGDLS, YYNGEE. CDR3 size: 12 residues. Trimming removed 4 bases from V and 7 bases from J, with 11 bases in between.

The chain couples TRBV5-1 to TRBJ1-6; no firm D call. The CDR3 totals 15 residues. Between the trimmed V and J ends, which lost 2 bases and 10 bases, there was a span of 16 bases. From germline, CDR1 is SGHRS and CDR2 YFSETQ. The CDR3 DNA is TGCGCCAGCAGCTTAGCCTCGGGTCTGAGATCACCCCTCCACTTT. Residues: CASSLASGLRSPLHF.

This chain joins TRBV19 and TRBJ2-5, with no clear D. V was shortened by 2 bases and J by 2 bases, with 9 bases between the two germline ends. The CDR3 consists of 14 residues. CDR1 is LNHDA and CDR2 is SQIVND in the germline V gene (reference sequence). The CDR3 reads CASSILGPQETQYF. The CDR3 DNA reads TGTGCCAGTAGTATACTAGGACCTCAAGAGACCCAGTACTTC. The entire variable domain, with the rest obtained from reference TRBV19 and TRBJ2-5, is as follows: DGGITQSPKYLFRKEGQNVTLSCEQNLNHDAMYWYRQDPGQGLRLIYYSQIVNDFQKGDIAEGYSVSREKKESFPLTVTSAQKNPTAFYLCASSILGPQETQYFGPGTRLLVL.

The rearrangement joins TRBV27 to TRBJ2-7; TRBD2 matches 8 bases. Germline assignment: CDR1 MNHEY and CDR2 SMNVEV (reference sequence). The CDR3 sequence is 18 residues long. Trimming removed 2 bases from V and 0 bases from J; junction bases left unmatched: 12. CDR3 region: CASSLKQSTSGYSYEQYF. CDR3 nucleotide sequence: TGTGCCAGCAGTTTAAAACAGAGTACTAGCGGATACTCCTACGAGCAGTACTTC.

This clone was recorded once. This sequence joins TRBV6-1 and TRBJ1-1; 8 bases agree with TRBD1. Germline V gene data show CDR1 as MNHNS and CDR2 as SASEGT. V dropped 2 bases and J dropped 1; count of bases not matched to a gene: 6. The CDR3 length is 16 residues. CDR3 sequence reads: CASSERAGGANTEAFF. In DNA form, the CDR3 reads TGTGCCAGCAGTGAAAGGGCAGGGGGCGCGAACACTGAAGCTTTCTTT.

The CDR3 protein is CASRSWRGSYNSPLHF. In DNA form, the CDR3 reads TGTGCCAGCAGGTCGTGGCGGGGCTCCTATAATTCACCCCTCCACTTT. The chain combines TRBV28 with TRBJ1-6, with D hard to call. Germline V lookup: CDR1 MDHEN, CDR2 SYDVKM. Trimming removed 6 bases at V and 0 bases at J, with 12 bases between. The CDR3 runs to 16 residues.

Points on this clone: An end of the junction does not agree with germline; a read error may underlie this. This chain connects TRBV19 to TRBJ1-1; D gene uncertain. CDR1 is LNHDA and CDR2 is SQIVND in the germline V gene (reference sequence). This CDR3 is built from 14 residues. The CDR3 spells CASKDLGLKTEAFF. Written as DNA, the CDR3 is TGTGCCAGTAAGGATCTGGGGTTGAAAACTGAAGCTTTCTTT.

J is TRBJ1-4 and V is TRBV6-1; 10 positions agree with TRBD1. There are 15 residues in the CDR3. The germline V gene encodes CDR1 MNHNS and CDR2 SASEGT. The V and J ends lost 5 bases and 8 bases, in that order; junction bases with no gene match: 8. CDR3 region: CASSTRDRGLEKLFF. CDR3 in DNA: TGTGCCAGCAGTACCCGGGACAGGGGATTAGAAAAACTGTTTTTT.

The chain is built from TRBV11-2 and TRBJ2-1, with TRBD2 matching over 10 bases. Trimming cost V 5 bases and J 0 bases; bases outside gene matches: 10. This CDR3 comprises 18 residues. Germline values: CDR1 SGHAT, CDR2 FQNNGV. CDR3 loop: CASSAITSGVPSYNEQFF. In DNA, the CDR3 is TGTGCCAGCAGCGCCATCACTAGCGGGGTCCCCTCCTACAATGAGCAGTTCTTC.

J is TRBJ1-5 and V is TRBV7-9, with 9 bases fitting TRBD1. Germline CDR1 reads SEHNR; CDR2 reads FQNEAQ (reference sequence). Trimming cost V 5 bases and J 2 bases; bases outside gene matches: 4. The CDR3 has 15 residues. The CDR3 spells CASSRDRGGNQPQHF. In DNA, the CDR3 is TGTGCCAGCAGCCGCGACAGGGGGGGCAATCAGCCCCAGCATTTT.

This chain joins TRBV5-1 and TRBJ2-6; TRBD1 agrees at 10 bases. The V gene end was trimmed by 5 bases and the J gene end by 4 bases; junction bases not matched to a gene: 9. Germline V CDR1 and CDR2: SGHRS, YFSETQ. The length of the CDR3 is 17 residues. CDR3 in amino acids: CASSTATGGAGANVLTF. DNA of the CDR3: TGCGCCAGCAGTACGGCGACAGGGGGCGCCGGGGCCAACGTCCTGACTTTC.

The chain joins TRBV6-5 to TRBJ1-3; D is ambiguous. The CDR3 sequence is 14 residues long. CDR1 and CDR2 (germline): MNHEY, SVGAGI. Between the trimmed V and J ends, which lost 5 bases and 0 bases, there was a span of 8 bases. The CDR3 sequence is CASSTLDSGNTIYF. CDR3 nucleotide sequence: TGTGCCAGCAGTACACTAGACTCTGGAAACACCATATATTTT.

The rearrangement uses TRBV6-5 and TRBJ1-2; D is uncertain. Per the germline V gene, CDR1 is MNHEY and CDR2 is SVGAGI. V shed 0 bases and J shed 5 bases, with 16 bases lying between them. The CDR3 covers 16 residues. CDR3 nucleotide sequence: TGTGCCAGCAGTTACTCGATTACAGTCGGTTCTTATGGCTACACCTTC. Translating gives CASSYSITVGSYGYTF.

DNA of the CDR3: TGCGCCAGCAGCTTGCTGACTTATGACAATGAGCAGTTCTTC. Its protein product is CASSLLTYDNEQFF. V is TRBV5-1 and J is TRBJ2-1; D call uncertain. This CDR3 contains 14 residues. Trimming cost V 1 base and J 5 bases, with 10 bases left between them. CDR1 is SGHRS, CDR2 YFSETQ, per germline.

This clone has more than one count but fewer than ten. The chain carries TRBV19 and TRBJ2-7, with 7 bases identical to TRBD1. Trimming at V came to 4 bases and at J to 3 bases, leaving 9 bases not matched to a gene. CDR1 LNHDA and CDR2 SQIVND come from the germline V gene (reference sequence). The CDR3 is 15 residues long. For the CDR3, the DNA is TGTGCCAGTAGTACCGACAGGGTTTTCGTCTACGAGCAGTACTTC. This encodes CASSTDRVFVYEQYF.

This clone was counted only a few times. The DNA for the CDR3 is TGTGCCAGCAGCTTAGACAGGGCTGGAAACACCATATATTTT. This codes for CASSLDRAGNTIYF. This chain uses TRBV7-8 with TRBJ1-3, with a possible D match to TRBD1 (6 bases). CDR3 length: 14 amino acids. Germline-derived CDR1 and CDR2 are SGHVS and FQNEAQ. Trimming cost V 1 base and J 2 bases, with 6 bases left between them.

The rearrangement joins TRBV15 to TRBJ2-1; D gene unclear. CDR1 LNHNV and CDR2 YYDKDF come from the germline V gene (reference sequence). Trimming removed 5 bases from V and 0 bases from J, with 11 bases in between. This CDR3 spans 15 amino acids. The DNA of the CDR3 is TGTGCCACCAGCGGTGGGATGAGCTCCTACAATGAGCAGTTCTTC. Amino acid sequence: CATSGGMSSYNEQFF.

The rearrangement joins TRBV15 to TRBJ2-1, with no clear D. V lost 5 bases and J 4 bases, leaving 6 bases between the germline ends. Germline V lookup: CDR1 LNHNV, CDR2 YYDKDF (reference sequence). This CDR3 region has 12 residues. The CDR3: CATSVGYNEQFF. The CDR3, as DNA: TGTGCCACCAGCGTAGGGTACAATGAGCAGTTCTTC.

This clone was counted once. The rearrangement uses TRBV7-8 and TRBJ2-5; TRBD2 aligns across 13 bases. After removal of 5 bases from V and 7 bases from J, the junction contained 19 bases not matched to a gene. Germline V gene data show CDR1 as SGHVS and CDR2 as FQNEAQ. This CDR3 is built from 19 residues. The CDR3 is CASSLTLLPTSGGSGTQYF. CDR3 nucleotide sequence: TGTGCCAGCAGCCTAACCCTTCTCCCGACTAGCGGGGGGTCCGGGACCCAGTACTTC.

J is TRBJ1-1 and V is TRBV7-9; a possible D gene is TRBD1 (6 bases). Germline CDR1 reads SEHNR; CDR2 reads FQNEAQ (reference sequence). Trimming took off 1 base at V and 6 bases at J, with 9 bases between the two ends. The CDR3 contains 13 residues. CDR3 in amino acids: CASSLEQGAEAFF. For the CDR3, the DNA is TGTGCCAGCAGCTTAGAACAGGGAGCTGAAGCTTTCTTT. Full variable domain (missing parts from reference TRBV7-9 and TRBJ1-1): DTGVSQNPRHKITKRGQNVTFRCDPISEHNRLYWYRQTLGQGPEFLTYFQNEAQLEKSRLLSDRFSAERPKGSFSTLEIQRTEQGDSAMYLCASSLEQGAEAFFGQGTRLTVV.

This chain connects TRBV10-3 to TRBJ2-1; 9 bases match TRBD1. CDR1 ENHRY and CDR2 SYGVKD come from the germline V gene. The CDR3 extends over 15 amino acids. The V segment lost 7 bases and the J segment 2 bases; nucleotides outside the gene matches: 6. This CDR3 reads CAINPGTGTYNEQFF. CDR3 in DNA: TGTGCCATCAATCCCGGGACAGGGACCTACAATGAGCAGTTCTTC.

This clone is a singleton in its sample. This chain links TRBV6-5 with TRBJ2-7, with 7 bases aligning to TRBD1. Germline V gives CDR1 MNHEY, CDR2 SVGAGI. Trimming removed 6 bases from V and 1 base from J; junction bases left unmatched: 9. There are 15 residues in the CDR3. The chain's CDR3 is CASSDPQGISYEQYF. The CDR3 DNA reads TGTGCCAGCAGCGACCCACAGGGGATTTCCTACGAGCAGTACTTC.

Note on this clone: It is unclear where the CDR3 begins or ends on the DNA, so no DNA is shown, and the CDR3 is as TCRdb lists it. The chain's CDR3 is CASSTSSHQPQHF. V and J are TRBV9 and TRBJ1-5. Per the germline V gene, CDR1 is SGDLS and CDR2 is YYNGEE. Counting both end residues, the CDR3 totals 13 amino acids.

The chain uses TRBV9 and TRBJ1-4; 7 nucleotides line up with TRBD1. Per the germline V gene, CDR1 is SGDLS and CDR2 is YYNGEE. This CDR3 comprises 19 residues. J lost 0 bases, V lost 2 bases, and 13 bases had no gene match. The chain's CDR3 is CASSVSFGQEGATNEKLFF. In DNA form, the CDR3 reads TGTGCCAGCAGCGTTTCTTTTGGACAGGAGGGAGCAACTAATGAAAAACTGTTTTTT.

This chain connects TRBV18 to TRBJ2-7; D gene ambiguous. The germline V gene has CDR1 KGHSH and CDR2 LQKENI. V was pared by 0 bases and J by 0 bases, with 9 bases between. The CDR3 totals 15 residues. The CDR3: CASSPPTPRSYEQYF. CDR3 in DNA: TGTGCCAGCTCACCACCTACCCCACGCTCCTACGAGCAGTACTTC.

The V and J genes are TRBV11-2 and TRBJ1-2, with 7 nucleotides matching TRBD1. Germline V gives CDR1 SGHAT, CDR2 FQNNGV. With 2 bases clipped from V and 4 bases from J, the junction kept 13 bases outside the gene matches. The CDR3 is made up of 17 amino acids. CDR3 DNA: TGTGCCAGCAGCTTATATAAGGGCTTTTCAGGGGGCTATGGCTACACCTTC. Encoded protein: CASSLYKGFSGGYGYTF.